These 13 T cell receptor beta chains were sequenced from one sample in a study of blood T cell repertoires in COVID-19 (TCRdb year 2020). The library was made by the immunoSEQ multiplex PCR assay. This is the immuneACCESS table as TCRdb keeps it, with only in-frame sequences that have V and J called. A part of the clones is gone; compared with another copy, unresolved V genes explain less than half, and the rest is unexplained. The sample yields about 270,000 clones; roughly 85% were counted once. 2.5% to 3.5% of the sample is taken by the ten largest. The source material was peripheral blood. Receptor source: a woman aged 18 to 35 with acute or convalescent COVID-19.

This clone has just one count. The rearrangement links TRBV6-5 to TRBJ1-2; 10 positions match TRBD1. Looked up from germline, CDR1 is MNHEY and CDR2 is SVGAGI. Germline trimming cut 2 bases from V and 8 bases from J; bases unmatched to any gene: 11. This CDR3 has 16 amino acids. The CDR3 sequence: CASSYPSTGGGRGYTF. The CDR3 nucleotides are TGTGCCAGCAGTTACCCTTCGACAGGGGGCGGAAGGGGCTACACCTTC.

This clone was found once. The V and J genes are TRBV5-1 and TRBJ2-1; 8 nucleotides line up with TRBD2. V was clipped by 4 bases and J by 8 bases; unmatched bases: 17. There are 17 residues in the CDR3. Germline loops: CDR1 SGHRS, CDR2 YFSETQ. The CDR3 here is CASSRAGGSSGWDEQFF. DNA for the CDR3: TGCGCCAGCAGCCGCGCCGGTGGGTCTAGCGGGTGGGATGAGCAGTTCTTC.

CDR3: CASSTRGRGTQYF. The CDR3 DNA reads TGCGCCAGCAGCACCAGGGGGCGGGGGACCCAGTACTTC. The chain employs TRBV5-1 and TRBJ2-5; 8 bases agree with TRBD1. The ends lost 4 bases at V and 7 bases at J; junction bases unmatched: 6. The CDR3 length is 13 residues. Germline loops: CDR1 SGHRS, CDR2 YFSETQ.

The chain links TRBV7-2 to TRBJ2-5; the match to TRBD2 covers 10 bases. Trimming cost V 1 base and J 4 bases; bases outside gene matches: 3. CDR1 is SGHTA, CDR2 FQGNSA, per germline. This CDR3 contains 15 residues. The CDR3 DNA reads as TGTGCCAGCAGCTTAGTGGCTAGCGGGAGAGAGACCCAGTACTTC. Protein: CASSLVASGRETQYF.

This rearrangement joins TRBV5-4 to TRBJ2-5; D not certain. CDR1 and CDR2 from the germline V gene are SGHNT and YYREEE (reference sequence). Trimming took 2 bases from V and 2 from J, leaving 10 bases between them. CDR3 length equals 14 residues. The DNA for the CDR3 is TGTGCCAGCAGCTTCGTGGGCTCACAAGAGACCCAGTACTTC. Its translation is CASSFVGSQETQYF.

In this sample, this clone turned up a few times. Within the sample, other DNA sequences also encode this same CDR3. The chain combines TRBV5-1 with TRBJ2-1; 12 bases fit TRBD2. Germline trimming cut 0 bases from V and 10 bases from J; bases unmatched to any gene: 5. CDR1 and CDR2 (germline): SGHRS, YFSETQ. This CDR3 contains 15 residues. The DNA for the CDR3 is TGCGCCAGCAGCTTGGGACTAGCGGGAGTCGGGGAGCAGTTCTTC. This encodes CASSLGLAGVGEQFF.

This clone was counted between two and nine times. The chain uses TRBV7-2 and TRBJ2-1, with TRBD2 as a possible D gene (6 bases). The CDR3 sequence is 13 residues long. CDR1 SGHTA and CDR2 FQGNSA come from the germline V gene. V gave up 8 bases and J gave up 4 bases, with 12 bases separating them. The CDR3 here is CASGGSLYNEQFF. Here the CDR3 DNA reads TGTGCCAGCGGGGGGTCTCTATACAATGAGCAGTTCTTC.

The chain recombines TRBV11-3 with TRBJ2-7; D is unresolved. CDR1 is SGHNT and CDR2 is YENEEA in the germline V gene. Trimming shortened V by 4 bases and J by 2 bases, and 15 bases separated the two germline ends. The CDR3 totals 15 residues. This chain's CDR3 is CASSYSQWLTYEQYF. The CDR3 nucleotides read TGTGCCAGCAGCTATAGTCAATGGTTGACCTACGAGCAGTACTTC.

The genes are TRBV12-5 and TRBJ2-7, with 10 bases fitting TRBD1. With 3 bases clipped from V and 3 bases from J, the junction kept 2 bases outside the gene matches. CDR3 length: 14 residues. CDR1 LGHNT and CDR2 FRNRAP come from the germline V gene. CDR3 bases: TGTGCTAGTGGTTTCGGACAGGGGGGCTACGAGCAGTACTTC. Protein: CASGFGQGGYEQYF.

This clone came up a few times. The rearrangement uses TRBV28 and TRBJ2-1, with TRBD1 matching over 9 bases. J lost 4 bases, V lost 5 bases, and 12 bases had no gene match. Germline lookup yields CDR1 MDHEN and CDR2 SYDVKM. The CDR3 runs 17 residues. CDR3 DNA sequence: TGTGCCAGCAGTCCGGACGGAACCGGGACAGGGTACAATGAGCAGTTCTTC. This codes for CASSPDGTGTGYNEQFF. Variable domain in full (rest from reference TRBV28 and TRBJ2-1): DVKVTQSSRYLVKRTGEKVFLECVQDMDHENMFWYRQDPGLGLRLIYFSYDVKMKEKGDIPEGYSVSREKKERFSLILESASTNQTSMYLCASSPDGTGTGYNEQFFGPGTRLTVL.

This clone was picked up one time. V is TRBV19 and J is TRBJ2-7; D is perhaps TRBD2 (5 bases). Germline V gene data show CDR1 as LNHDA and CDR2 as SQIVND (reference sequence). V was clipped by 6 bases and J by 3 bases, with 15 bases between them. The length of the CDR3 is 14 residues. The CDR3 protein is CASSGTGYSYEQYF. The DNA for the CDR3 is TGTGCCAGTAGCGGCACGGGATACAGCTACGAGCAGTACTTC.

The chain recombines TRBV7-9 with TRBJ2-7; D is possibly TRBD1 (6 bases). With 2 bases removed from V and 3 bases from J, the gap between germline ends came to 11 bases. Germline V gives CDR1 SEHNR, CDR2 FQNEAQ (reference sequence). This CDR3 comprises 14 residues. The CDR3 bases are TGTGCCAGCAGCTTATTACAGGGAAGCTACGAGCAGTACTTC. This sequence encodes CASSLLQGSYEQYF.

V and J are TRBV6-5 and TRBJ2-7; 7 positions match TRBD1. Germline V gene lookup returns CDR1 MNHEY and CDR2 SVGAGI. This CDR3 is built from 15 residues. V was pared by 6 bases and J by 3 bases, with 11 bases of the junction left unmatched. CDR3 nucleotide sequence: TGTGCCAGCAGCCATGCCGGGACAGCGTACTACGAGCAGTACTTC. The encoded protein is CASSHAGTAYYEQYF.